Listed below are T cell receptor beta chains from one sample, sequenced in a study of shared clonotypes between healthy human individuals. Generated by immunoSEQ multiplex PCR, the TCRdb table keeps only in-frame clones and is missing some. Here the sample spans roughly 700,000 clones, over 65% being singletons. Sequenced material: memory CD4+ T cells sorted from blood. The receptors were sampled from a woman under 40 in good health. The CDR3 runs from the conserved cysteine through the conserved F or W. A D gene is named only where the DNA matches it firmly. A row's size may be missing; if present it is once, few, many or a size class.

v_gene	j_gene	d_gene	abundance	CDR3aa	CDR3nt
TRBV10-3	TRBJ2-3	TRBD1	NA	CAIKRGQGGGTDTQYF	TGTGCCATCAAAAGGGGACAGGGCGGTGGCACAGATACGCAGTATTTT
TRBV19	TRBJ1-1	NA	once	CASIKSRTATEAFF	TGTGCCAGCATAAAGAGTCGCACGGCCACTGAAGCTTTCTTT
TRBV6-1	TRBJ1-1	NA	NA	CASSEWRRGAAEAFF	TGTGCCAGCAGTGAGTGGCGGCGGGGGGCGGCTGAAGCTTTCTTT
TRBV27	TRBJ2-3	NA	NA	CASSPPGNTQYF	TGTGCCAGCAGTCCCCCGGGAAATACGCAGTATTTT
TRBV5-1	TRBJ2-5	TRBD1	NA	CASSFGQVSETQYF	TGCGCCAGCAGTTTTGGACAGGTCAGCGAGACCCAGTACTTC
TRBV5-1	TRBJ2-7	TRBD2	NA	CASSPSDSGNLGEQYF	TGCGCCAGCAGCCCTTCAGATAGCGGGAACCTCGGCGAGCAGTACTTC
TRBV11-2	TRBJ2-7	TRBD2	NA	CASRRLAGEYEQYF	TGTGCCAGCAGACGGCTAGCGGGAGAGTACGAGCAGTACTTC
TRBV11-2	TRBJ2-1	NA	few	CASSLEKGGSSNEQFF	TGTGCCAGCAGCTTAGAAAAAGGGGGTAGTTCCAATGAGCAGTTCTTC
TRBV7-6	TRBJ2-7	NA	many	CASSARDISSGEQYF	TGTGCCAGCAGCGCCCGGGACATCTCATCCGGCGAGCAGTACTTC
TRBV5-1	TRBJ2-7	NA	NA	CASSSRDTSYEQYF	TGCGCCAGCAGCTCCCGGGACACCAGCTACGAGCAGTACTTC
TRBV19	TRBJ2-5	TRBD1	NA	CASSIQGAGETQYF	TGTGCCAGTAGTATTCAGGGGGCGGGAGAGACCCAGTACTTC
TRBV5-1	TRBJ2-2	TRBD1	NA	CATGTGSNTGELFF	TGCGCCACCGGGACAGGGTCGAACACCGGGGAGCTGTTTTTT
TRBV30	TRBJ2-7	NA	NA	CAWSGQFNEQYF	TGTGCCTGGAGTGGACAGTTCAACGAGCAGTACTTC
TRBV6-1	TRBJ1-1	NA	NA	CASRPWGQGTEAFF	TGTGCCAGCAGGCCCTGGGGCCAAGGGACTGAAGCTTTCTTT
TRBV27	TRBJ1-2	NA	few	CASSFEGVSHYGYTF	TGTGCCAGCAGTTTTGAGGGGGTTTCGCACTATGGCTACACCTTC
TRBV6-6	TRBJ2-2	TRBD2	NA	CASSPLAGGLTGELFF	TGTGCCAGCAGCCCTTTAGCGGGAGGGCTGACCGGGGAGCTGTTTTTT
TRBV28	TRBJ1-1	NA	NA	CASNRGQMNTEAFF	TGTGCCAGCAATCGGGGCCAGATGAACACTGAAGCTTTCTTT
TRBV5-4	TRBJ2-1	NA	NA	CASSFVGDYNEQFF	TGTGCCAGCAGCTTTGTGGGAGACTACAATGAGCAGTTCTTC
TRBV7-9	TRBJ2-2	TRBD2	NA	CASSTRLAGDTGELFF	TGTGCCAGCAGCACCAGACTAGCGGGAGACACCGGGGAGCTGTTTTTT
TRBV10-3	TRBJ2-1	TRBD2	NA	CAISDGLAVYNEQFF	TGTGCCATCAGTGATGGTCTAGCGGTGTACAATGAGCAGTTCTTC
TRBV7-8	TRBJ2-7	NA	NA	CASSGWAYEQYF	TGTGCCAGCAGCGGGTGGGCCTACGAGCAGTACTTC
TRBV7-8	TRBJ1-3	NA	NA	CASSLVYSGNTIYF	TGTGCCAGCAGCTTAGTCTACTCTGGAAACACCATATATTTT
TRBV28	TRBJ1-5	NA	NA	CASSLRHHQPQHF	TGTGCCAGCAGTTTACGACACCATCAGCCCCAGCATTTT
TRBV28	TRBJ1-1	TRBD1	NA	CASSPRQGLANTEAFF	TGTGCCAGCAGTCCTCGACAGGGCTTGGCGAACACTGAAGCTTTCTTT
TRBV27	TRBJ2-5	TRBD2	NA	CASSSGGRARVGTQYF	TGTGCCAGCAGCTCAGGCGGGAGGGCACGGGTCGGGACCCAGTACTTC
TRBV2	TRBJ2-6	NA	NA	CASTGSGANVLTF	TGTGCCTCAACAGGGTCCGGGGCCAACGTCCTGACTTTC
TRBV19	TRBJ1-2	NA	NA	CASSIDARGPWNGYTF	TGTGCCAGTAGTATAGACGCCAGGGGCCCTTGGAATGGCTACACCTTC
TRBV18	TRBJ2-6	NA	many	CASSQQEISGANVLTF	TGTGCCAGCTCACAACAGGAGATCTCTGGGGCCAACGTCCTGACTTTC
TRBV28	TRBJ2-7	TRBD2	NA	CASRPKLAGVYEQYF	TGTGCCAGCAGGCCGAAACTAGCGGGAGTTTACGAGCAGTACTTC
TRBV5-1	TRBJ2-1	TRBD2	NA	CASSLRASGRNNEQFF	TGCGCCAGCAGCTTGAGGGCTAGCGGGAGGAACAATGAGCAGTTCTTC
TRBV7-7	TRBJ2-7	NA	NA	CASSLAGVSISYEQYF	TGTGCCAGCAGCTTAGCGGGGGTGAGTATCTCCTACGAGCAGTACTTC
TRBV19	TRBJ2-7	TRBD2	few	CASSGGTSASYEQYF	TGTGCCAGTAGTGGGGGGACTAGCGCGTCCTACGAGCAGTACTTC
TRBV14	TRBJ2-1	NA	NA	CASSQRYGGIKGGEQFF	TGTGCCAGCAGCCAAAGATACGGCGGGATAAAAGGCGGTGAGCAGTTCTTC
TRBV7-9	TRBJ2-3	TRBD2	once	CASSLGSSGSPVLHTQYF	TGTGCCAGCAGCTTAGGCTCAAGCGGGAGCCCCGTTTTGCATACGCAGTATTTT
TRBV7-3	TRBJ2-3	TRBD2	NA	CASSPQNSGKGTDTQYF	TGTGCCAGCAGCCCCCAGAATAGCGGGAAGGGTACAGATACGCAGTATTTT
TRBV7-2	TRBJ1-2	NA	NA	CASSSEIGPGYGYTF	TGTGCCAGCAGCTCCGAAATAGGACCAGGCTATGGCTACACCTTC
TRBV4-1	TRBJ2-5	TRBD1	many	CASSQGPGGEETQYF	TGCGCCAGCAGCCAAGGACCAGGGGGTGAAGAGACCCAGTACTTC
TRBV27	TRBJ2-5	NA	NA	CASRPRGAGQETQYF	TGTGCCTCCCGGCCCAGGGGCGCGGGCCAAGAGACCCAGTACTTC
TRBV19	TRBJ2-5	TRBD2	NA	CASSSGAGVHETQYF	TGTGCCAGTAGTTCCGGAGCGGGAGTGCATGAGACCCAGTACTTC
TRBV18	TRBJ2-3	NA	NA	CASSPGPADTQYF	TGTGCCAGCTCACCGGGACCCGCAGATACGCAGTATTTT
TRBV19	TRBJ1-4	TRBD1	NA	CASSTGQGEKLFF	TGTGCCAGTAGTACCGGACAGGGTGAAAAACTGTTTTTT
TRBV5-1	TRBJ1-2	TRBD1	NA	CASSTKQGHYGYTF	TGCGCCAGCAGCACCAAACAGGGGCACTATGGCTACACCTTC
TRBV5-5	TRBJ2-7	TRBD2	NA	CASSLVASGRNEQYF	TGTGCCAGCAGCTTGGTGGCTAGCGGGAGGAACGAGCAGTACTTC
TRBV6-5	TRBJ2-1	NA	NA	CASSYSSSPQLDEQFF	TGTGCCAGCAGTTACTCATCCAGCCCTCAGTTGGATGAGCAGTTCTTC
TRBV4-1	TRBJ1-3	NA	few	CASSQPGVGNTIYF	TGCGCCAGCAGCCAACCGGGCGTCGGGAACACCATATATTTT